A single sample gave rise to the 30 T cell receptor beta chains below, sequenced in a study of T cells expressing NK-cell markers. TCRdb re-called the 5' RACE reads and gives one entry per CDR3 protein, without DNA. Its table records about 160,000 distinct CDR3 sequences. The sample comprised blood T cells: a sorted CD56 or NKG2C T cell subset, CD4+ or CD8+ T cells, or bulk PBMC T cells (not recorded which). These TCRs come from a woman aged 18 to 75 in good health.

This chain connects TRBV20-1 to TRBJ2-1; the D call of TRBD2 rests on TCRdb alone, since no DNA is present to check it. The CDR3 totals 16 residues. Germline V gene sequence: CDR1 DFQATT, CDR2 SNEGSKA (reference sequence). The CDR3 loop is CSARGAAGRAFNEQFF.

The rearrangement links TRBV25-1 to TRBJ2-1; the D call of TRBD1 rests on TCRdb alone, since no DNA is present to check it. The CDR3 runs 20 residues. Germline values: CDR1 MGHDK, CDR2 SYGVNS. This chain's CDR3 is CASSESPGQAIRGPYNEQFF.

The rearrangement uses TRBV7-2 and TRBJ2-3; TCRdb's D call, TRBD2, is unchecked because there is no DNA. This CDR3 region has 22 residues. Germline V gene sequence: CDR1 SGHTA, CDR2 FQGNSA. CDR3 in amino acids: CASSFARAPAGGRASGTDTQYF.

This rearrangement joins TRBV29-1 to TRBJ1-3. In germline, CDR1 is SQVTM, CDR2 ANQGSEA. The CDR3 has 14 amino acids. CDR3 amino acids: CSVGQGISGNTIYF.

The CDR3 loop reads CASSVSGDYNEQFF. The chain couples TRBV5-1 to TRBJ2-1; checking the TCRdb D call of TRBD2 is not possible without DNA. Germline CDR1 is SGHRS and CDR2 is YFSETQ. This CDR3 has 14 amino acids. Full variable domain (rest looked up from reference TRBV5-1 and TRBJ2-1): KAGVTQTPRYLIKTRGQQVTLSCSPISGHRSVSWYQQTPGQGLQFLFEYFSETQRNKGNFPGRFSGRQFSNSRSEMNVSTLELGDSALYLCASSVSGDYNEQFFGPGTRLTVL.

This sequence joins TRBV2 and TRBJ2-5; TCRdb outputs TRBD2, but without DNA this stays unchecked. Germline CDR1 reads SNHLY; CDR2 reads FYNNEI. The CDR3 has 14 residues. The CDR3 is CASSEARSGGPQYF. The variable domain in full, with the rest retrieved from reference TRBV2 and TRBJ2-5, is EPEVTQTPSHQVTQMGQEVILRCVPISNHLYFYWYRQILGQKVEFLVSFYNNEISEKSEIFDDQFSVERPDGSNFTLKIRSTKLEDSAMYFCASSEARSGGPQYFGPGTRLLVL.

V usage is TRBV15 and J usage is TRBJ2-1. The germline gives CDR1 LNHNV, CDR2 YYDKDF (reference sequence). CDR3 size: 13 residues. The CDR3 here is CATRTTRYNEQFF.

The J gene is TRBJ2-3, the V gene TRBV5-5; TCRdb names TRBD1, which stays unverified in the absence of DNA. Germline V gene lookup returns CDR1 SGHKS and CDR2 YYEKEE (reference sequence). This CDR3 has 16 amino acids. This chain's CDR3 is CASSLGIGTRTDTQYF.

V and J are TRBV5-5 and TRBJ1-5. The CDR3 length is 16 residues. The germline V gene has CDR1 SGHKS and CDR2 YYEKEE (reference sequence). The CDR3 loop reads CASSLGRGSVYQPQHF.

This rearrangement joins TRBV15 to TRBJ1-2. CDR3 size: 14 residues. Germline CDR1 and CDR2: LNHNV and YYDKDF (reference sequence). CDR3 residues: CATSPEAGIGGYTF.

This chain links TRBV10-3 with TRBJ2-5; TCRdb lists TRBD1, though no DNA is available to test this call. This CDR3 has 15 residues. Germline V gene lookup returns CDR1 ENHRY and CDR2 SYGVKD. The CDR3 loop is CAIAGSAQTQETQYF.

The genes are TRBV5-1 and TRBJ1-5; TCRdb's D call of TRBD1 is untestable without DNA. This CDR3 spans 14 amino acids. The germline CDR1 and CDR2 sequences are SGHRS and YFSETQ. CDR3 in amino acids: CASSRGTGIQPQHF.

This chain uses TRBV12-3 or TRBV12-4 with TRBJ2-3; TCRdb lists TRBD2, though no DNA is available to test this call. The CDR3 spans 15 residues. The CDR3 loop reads CASLSLAGVGDTQYF.

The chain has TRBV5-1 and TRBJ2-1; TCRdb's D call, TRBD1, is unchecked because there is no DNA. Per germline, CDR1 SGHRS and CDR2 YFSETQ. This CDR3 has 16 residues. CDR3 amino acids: CASSQMSRDVYNEQFF. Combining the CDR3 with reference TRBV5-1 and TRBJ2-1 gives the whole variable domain KAGVTQTPRYLIKTRGQQVTLSCSPISGHRSVSWYQQTPGQGLQFLFEYFSETQRNKGNFPGRFSGRQFSNSRSEMNVSTLELGDSALYLCASSQMSRDVYNEQFFGPGTRLTVL.

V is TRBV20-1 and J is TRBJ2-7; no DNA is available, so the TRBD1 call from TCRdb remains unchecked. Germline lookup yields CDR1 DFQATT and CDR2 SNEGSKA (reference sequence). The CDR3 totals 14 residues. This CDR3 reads CSAMGARGTYEQYF.

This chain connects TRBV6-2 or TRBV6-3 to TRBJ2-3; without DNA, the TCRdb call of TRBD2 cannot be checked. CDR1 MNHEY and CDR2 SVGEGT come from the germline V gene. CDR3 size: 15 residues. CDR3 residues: CASSLAGVWTDTQYF.

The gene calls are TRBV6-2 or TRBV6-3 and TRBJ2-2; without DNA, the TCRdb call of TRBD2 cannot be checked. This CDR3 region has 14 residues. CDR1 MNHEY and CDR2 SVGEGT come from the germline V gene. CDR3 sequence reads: CASSPTRGTGELFF.

This CDR3 reads CATSREDGGTGNYEQYF. The rearrangement uses TRBV15 and TRBJ2-7; the D gene TCRdb calls, TRBD1, cannot be checked with no DNA. CDR3 length: 17 residues. CDR1 is LNHNV, CDR2 YYDKDF, per germline (reference sequence).

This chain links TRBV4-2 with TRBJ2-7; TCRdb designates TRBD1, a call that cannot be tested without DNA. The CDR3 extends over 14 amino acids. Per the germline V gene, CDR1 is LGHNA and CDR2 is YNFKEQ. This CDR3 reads CASSQGQGDYEQYF.

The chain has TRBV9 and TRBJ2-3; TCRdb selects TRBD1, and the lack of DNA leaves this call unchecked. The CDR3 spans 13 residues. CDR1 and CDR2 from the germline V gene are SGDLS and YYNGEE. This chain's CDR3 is CAGSPGGGDTQYF. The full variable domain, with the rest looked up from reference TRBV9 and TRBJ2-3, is DSGVTQTPKHLITATGQRVTLRCSPRSGDLSVYWYQQSLDQGLQFLIQYYNGEERAKGNILERFSAQQFPDLHSELNLSSLELGDSALYFCAGSPGGGDTQYFGPGTRLTVL.

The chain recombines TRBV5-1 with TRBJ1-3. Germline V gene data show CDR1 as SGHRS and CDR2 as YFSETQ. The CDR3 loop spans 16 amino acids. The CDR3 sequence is CASSLVGTGGGNTIYF.

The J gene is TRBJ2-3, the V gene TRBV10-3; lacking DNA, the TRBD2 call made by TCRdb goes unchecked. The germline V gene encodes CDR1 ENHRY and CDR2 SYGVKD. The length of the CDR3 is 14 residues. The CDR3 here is CAISSGGAPDTQYF.

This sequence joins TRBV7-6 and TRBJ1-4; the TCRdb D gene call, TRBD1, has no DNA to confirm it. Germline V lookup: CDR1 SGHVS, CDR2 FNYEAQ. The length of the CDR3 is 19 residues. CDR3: CASSLAPTTGGGGNEKLFF. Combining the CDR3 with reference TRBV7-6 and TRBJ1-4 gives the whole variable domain GAGVSQSPRYKVTKRGQDVALRCDPISGHVSLYWYRQALGQGPEFLTYFNYEAQQDKSGLPNDRFSAERPEGSISTLTIQRTEQRDSAMYRCASSLAPTTGGGGNEKLFFGSGTQLSVL.

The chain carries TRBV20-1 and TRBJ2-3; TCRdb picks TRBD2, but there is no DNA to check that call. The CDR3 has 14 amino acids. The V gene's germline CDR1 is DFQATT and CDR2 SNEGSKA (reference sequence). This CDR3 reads CSATLAGVVDTQYF.

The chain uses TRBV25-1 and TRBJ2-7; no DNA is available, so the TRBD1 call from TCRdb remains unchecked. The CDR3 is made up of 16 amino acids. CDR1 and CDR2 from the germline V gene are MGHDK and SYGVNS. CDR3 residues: CASSKGSGTGFNEQYF.

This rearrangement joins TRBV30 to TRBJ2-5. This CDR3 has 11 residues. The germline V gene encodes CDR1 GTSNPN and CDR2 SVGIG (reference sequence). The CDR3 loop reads CARGPGETQYF.

The CDR3 sequence is CASRIAAQETQYF. V usage is TRBV28 and J usage is TRBJ2-5; TCRdb's assignment of TRBD2 cannot be checked, as there is no DNA. This CDR3 comprises 13 residues. Germline V gene lookup returns CDR1 MDHEN and CDR2 SYDVKM.

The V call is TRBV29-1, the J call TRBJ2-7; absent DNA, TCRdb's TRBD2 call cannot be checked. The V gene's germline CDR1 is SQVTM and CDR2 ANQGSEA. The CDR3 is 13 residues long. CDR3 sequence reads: CSVPGLAVGEQYF.

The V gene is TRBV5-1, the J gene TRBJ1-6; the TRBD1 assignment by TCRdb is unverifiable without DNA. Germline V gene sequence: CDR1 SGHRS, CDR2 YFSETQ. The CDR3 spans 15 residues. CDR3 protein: CASSLQAPANSPLHF.

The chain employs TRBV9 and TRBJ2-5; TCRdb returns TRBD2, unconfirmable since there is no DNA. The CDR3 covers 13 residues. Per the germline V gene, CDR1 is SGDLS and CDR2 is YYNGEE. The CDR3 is CASSVSGQETQYF.